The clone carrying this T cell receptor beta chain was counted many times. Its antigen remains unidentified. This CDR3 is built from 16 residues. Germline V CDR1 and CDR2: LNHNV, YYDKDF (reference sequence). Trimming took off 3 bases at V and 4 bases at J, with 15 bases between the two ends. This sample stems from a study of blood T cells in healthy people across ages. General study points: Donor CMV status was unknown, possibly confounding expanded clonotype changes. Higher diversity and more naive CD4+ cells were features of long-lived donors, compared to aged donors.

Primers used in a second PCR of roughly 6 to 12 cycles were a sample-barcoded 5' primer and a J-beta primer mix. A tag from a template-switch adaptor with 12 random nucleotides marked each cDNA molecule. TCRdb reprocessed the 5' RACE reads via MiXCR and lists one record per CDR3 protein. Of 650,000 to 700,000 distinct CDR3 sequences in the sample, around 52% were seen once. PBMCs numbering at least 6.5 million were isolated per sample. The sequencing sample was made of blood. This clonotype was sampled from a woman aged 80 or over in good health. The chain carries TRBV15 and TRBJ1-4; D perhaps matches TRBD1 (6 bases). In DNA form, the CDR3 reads TGTGCCACCAGCAGGGAGCCACAGGGTCGTAATGAAAAACTGTTTTTT. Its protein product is CATSREPQGRNEKLFF.